A selection of T cell receptor beta chains follows, all from one sample in a study of cytomegalovirus exposure and HLA in healthy donors. Profiling relied on immunoSEQ multiplex PCR, and the TCRdb table lists in-frame clones only, not all of them. The table records about 130,000 clones, under 90% of them present only once. Sequences were obtained from PBMCs. The receptors were gathered from a woman in her thirties or forties in good health and CMV-seronegative. Each CDR3 is given without its conserved first and last residue. D genes are given only for firm matches. Not every row has a clone size; where given, it reads once, few, many or a size class.

j_gene | abundance | v_gene | d_gene | CDR3aa
TRBJ2-2 | once | TRBV28 | - | ASSYGLTNTGELF
TRBJ2-2 | - | TRBV9 | - | ASSASDGELF
TRBJ1-1 | - | TRBV4-3 | TRBD1 | ASSRYRGKPNTEAF
TRBJ1-5 | - | TRBV27 | - | ASSYQGIGQPQH
TRBJ1-2 | - | TRBV4-1 | - | ASSQGGGRGYGYT
TRBJ1-5 | once | TRBV6-7 | - | ASSYSHSRNSNQPQH
TRBJ2-1 | - | TRBV6-5 | TRBD2 | ASGTSASYNEQF
TRBJ2-3 | - | TRBV29-1 | - | SVETVTEGPDTQY
TRBJ1-2 | - | TRBV4-2 | - | ASSQDSLGAGYGYT
TRBJ2-1 | - | TRBV2 | - | ASSEKGRVSYNEQF
TRBJ2-7 | - | TRBV25-1 | - | ASSGVYEQY
TRBJ1-6 | - | TRBV7-2 | - | ASSLERGSPLH
TRBJ1-1 | - | TRBV19 | - | ASSPGDTEAF